One sample yielded the 18 T cell receptor beta chains listed below, sequenced in a study of blood T cells in healthy people across ages. Next came a second PCR, run for about 7 to 12 cycles, which used a sample-barcoded 5' primer along with a J-beta primer mix. TCRdb itself ran the 5' RACE reads through MiXCR, one entry per CDR3 protein. The top ten hold roughly 7.9% of the sample, which has some 1.4 million distinct CDR3 sequences, 35% to 45% seen once. Material: blood. These receptor sequences come from a woman younger than 35 in good health.

Ten or more counts support this clonotype. The chain is built from TRBV7-9 and TRBJ2-7; D may be TRBD2 (5 bases). Trimming cost V 4 bases and J 6 bases, with 10 bases left between them. This CDR3 is 12 amino acids long. Germline V gene data show CDR1 as SEHNR and CDR2 as FQNEAQ (reference sequence). Here the CDR3 reads CASSSQSGEQYF. CDR3 coding DNA: TGTGCCAGCAGCTCCCAAAGCGGCGAGCAGTACTTC.

V and J are TRBV20-1 and TRBJ1-2; no firm D call. The CDR3 is 14 residues long. CDR1 is DFQATT and CDR2 is SNEGSKA in the germline V gene (reference sequence). The V gene lost 0 bases and the J gene lost 5 bases, with 13 bases spanning the gap. The CDR3 DNA is TGCAGTGCTAGAGATAACGGGAAGCGATATGGCTACACCTTC. This translates into CSARDNGKRYGYTF.

This clonotype was counted a few times. The rearrangement joins TRBV4-1 to TRBJ2-7, with 10 bases that match TRBD1. The CDR3 loop spans 14 amino acids. Germline V CDR1 and CDR2: MGHRA, YSYEKL. V gave up 7 bases and J gave up 5 bases; unmatched junction bases: 8. CDR3 sequence reads: CASNPGTGDHEQYF. The CDR3 DNA reads TGCGCCAGCAACCCCGGGACAGGGGATCACGAGCAGTACTTC.

The rearrangement joins TRBV27 to TRBJ2-5; D might be TRBD1 (5 bases). The CDR3 runs to 13 residues. Germline CDR1 MNHEY, CDR2 SMNVEV (reference sequence). Trimming removed 3 bases from V and 5 bases from J, with 10 bases in between. The CDR3 here is CASSFGRAETQYF. For the CDR3, the DNA is TGTGCCAGCAGTTTTGGCAGGGCCGAGACCCAGTACTTC.

This clonotype occurred a few times. The chain carries TRBV11-2 and TRBJ1-2, with D maybe TRBD1 (5 bases). Germline V gene sequence: CDR1 SGHAT, CDR2 FQNNGV. This CDR3 has 19 residues. Deletions cut 1 base from V and 0 bases from J, with 21 bases between. CDR3 coding DNA: TGTGCCAGCAGCTTAGTCTACTCGGGACGGGGCAAACCTAACTATGGCTACACCTTC. It codes for CASSLVYSGRGKPNYGYTF.

The chain combines TRBV6-6 with TRBJ2-3, with 7 positions matching TRBD1. Germline V gene lookup returns CDR1 MNHNY and CDR2 SVGAGI (reference sequence). CDR3 length: 16 residues. The junction had 11 bases not matched to a gene; V was cut back by 6 bases and J by 2 bases. For the CDR3, the DNA is TGTGCCAGCAGACAGGGACAGCTCGATTACACAGATACGCAGTATTTT. Protein product: CASRQGQLDYTDTQYF.

This clonotype was recorded a few times. The V gene is TRBV5-1, the J gene TRBJ1-2, with a possible D match to TRBD1 (5 bases). The CDR3 has 16 amino acids. Trimming shortened V by 2 bases and J by 4 bases, and 18 bases separated the two germline ends. Germline CDR1 reads SGHRS; CDR2 reads YFSETQ. CDR3 nucleotides: TGCGCCAGCAGCTTAACCGGGACCGCCGGCCGCTATGGCTACACCTTC. Translated, it gives CASSLTGTAGRYGYTF.

The J gene is TRBJ1-4, the V gene TRBV7-8; maybe TRBD1 (6 bases). The germline V gene has CDR1 SGHVS and CDR2 FQNEAQ. V was shortened by 7 bases and J by 7 bases, with 16 bases between the two germline ends. The CDR3 has 14 amino acids. CDR3 in DNA: TGTGCCAGCACCTACAGGGCTGGAGTTGAAAAACTGTTTTTT. It yields the protein CASTYRAGVEKLFF.

V and J are TRBV5-1 and TRBJ2-3; 9 bases are shared with TRBD1. The V gene's germline CDR1 is SGHRS and CDR2 YFSETQ. V was clipped by 4 bases and J by 5 bases; unmatched bases: 5. CDR3 size: 14 residues. The CDR3 protein is CASSQGQGLDTQYF. CDR3 bases: TGCGCCAGCAGCCAAGGACAGGGGTTAGATACGCAGTATTTT.

V usage is TRBV12-3 or TRBV12-4 and J usage is TRBJ2-5; perhaps TRBD1 as D (6 bases). V lost 3 bases to trimming and J lost 11 bases, with 16 bases between them. The CDR3 sequence is 13 residues long. CDR3 DNA: TGTGCCAGCAGTTTTTCAGGGGCGGCGGAGCAGTACTTC. This encodes CASSFSGAAEQYF.

This chain links TRBV7-2 with TRBJ2-6; the match to TRBD2 covers 12 bases. The CDR3 contains 20 residues. The V and J ends lost 3 bases and 0 bases, in that order; junction bases with no gene match: 9. Germline values: CDR1 SGHTA, CDR2 FQGNSA. The CDR3 nucleotides read TGTGCCAGCAGCTTGGACCGACTAGCGGGGGTCAGCTCTGGGGCCAACGTCCTGACTTTC. Its translation: CASSLDRLAGVSSGANVLTF.

This sequence joins TRBV2 and TRBJ2-3, with D unresolved. The CDR3 runs to 13 residues. Trimming removed 0 bases at V and 7 bases at J, with 8 bases between. Germline CDR1 and CDR2: SNHLY and FYNNEI. The CDR3 sequence: CASSEALGYTQYF. In nucleotides, the CDR3 is TGTGCCAGCAGTGAAGCGCTGGGGTATACGCAGTATTTT.

V is TRBV9 and J is TRBJ2-7, with D maybe TRBD2 (7 bases). The length of the CDR3 is 14 residues. CDR1 is SGDLS, CDR2 YYNGEE, per germline. V shed 4 bases and J shed 2 bases, with 13 bases lying between them. For the CDR3, the DNA is TGTGCCAGCAGCCAACAGGGAGGGGCCTACGAGCAGTACTTC. Its translation: CASSQQGGAYEQYF.

This clonotype was counted once. V usage is TRBV6-1 and J usage is TRBJ1-5, with D possibly matching TRBD1 (6 bases). V shed 1 base and J shed 0 bases, with 16 bases lying between them. The germline CDR1 and CDR2 sequences are MNHNS and SASEGT. The CDR3 consists of 18 residues. The CDR3 loop is CASSEVRGQLNSNQPQHF. The CDR3 DNA sequence: TGTGCCAGCAGTGAAGTGCGGGGACAATTAAATAGCAATCAGCCCCAGCATTTT.

The chain combines TRBV12-3 or TRBV12-4 with TRBJ2-1, with D unclear. V was pared by 1 base and J by 9 bases, with 10 bases between. This CDR3 contains 13 residues. The CDR3 DNA sequence: TGTGCCAGCAGTTTAGTCTTGGATGGTGAGCAGTTCTTC. The encoded protein is CASSLVLDGEQFF.

The V call is TRBV5-4, the J call TRBJ2-1, with a possible D match to TRBD2 (7 bases). V was shortened by 3 bases and J by 6 bases, with 13 bases between the two germline ends. This CDR3 comprises 14 residues. Looked up from germline, CDR1 is SGHNT and CDR2 is YYREEE (reference sequence). CDR3 DNA sequence: TGTGCCAGCAGCTCCGGGGGGCCTTCCAATGAGCAGTTCTTC. This sequence encodes CASSSGGPSNEQFF.

The rearrangement uses TRBV7-2 and TRBJ1-2; TRBD1 might be the D (5 bases). This CDR3 comprises 15 residues. Looked up from germline, CDR1 is SGHTA and CDR2 is FQGNSA. Trimming took off 5 bases at V and 4 bases at J, with 17 bases between the two ends. CDR3 sequence reads: CASSLGTVQIYGYTF. Written as DNA, the CDR3 is TGTGCCAGCAGCCTTGGGACTGTGCAGATCTATGGCTACACCTTC.

For this clonotype: A junction boundary mismatches the germline segment, possibly from a read error. The chain couples TRBV12-3 or TRBV12-4 to TRBJ2-6, with 7 bases fitting TRBD2. This CDR3 spans 15 amino acids. The CDR3 region has the DNA TGTGCCAGCATCTTGGGGGACTATGGGGCCAACGTCCAGACTTTC. The encoded protein is CASILGDYGANVQTF.